This section outlines one TCR beta chain sequence together with its context. Its antigen is as yet unknown. This sample is drawn from a study of shared clonotypes between healthy human individuals. Study-wide background: Every donor yielded three CD4 naive, three CD4 memory, two CD8 naive and one CD8 memory plate. Study results and caveats: Investigators collected only blood, and repertoires in tissues likely differ. Generally, naive subsets came out with larger estimated richness than memory subsets.

Sequencing used immunoSEQ multiplex PCR; TCRdb keeps in-frame clones, though not all of them. In the table there are about 2.1 million clones, 93% of which are singletons. Germline CDR1 is LNHNV and CDR2 is YYDKDF (reference sequence). This CDR3 has 17 residues. Deletions cut 3 bases from V and 6 bases from J, with 21 bases between. It was CD45RO-negative cells, positively selected for CCR7, that made up naive CD8 cells, with terminally differentiated effector memory CD45RA+ cells excluded. Adults of Caucasian background living in Nashville, Tennessee made up all donors. The specimen sequenced was naive CD8+ T cells from PBMCs. V usage is TRBV15 and J usage is TRBJ2-1; D possibly corresponds to TRBD2 (6 bases). The origin of this receptor is a man younger than 30 in good health. Some clones in this sample may be carry-over from other donors' samples. The CDR3 nucleotides read TGTGCCACCAGCAGTCACCCCATGCGGGAACTCGGCAATGAGCAGTTCTTC. Translated: CATSSHPMRELGNEQFF.